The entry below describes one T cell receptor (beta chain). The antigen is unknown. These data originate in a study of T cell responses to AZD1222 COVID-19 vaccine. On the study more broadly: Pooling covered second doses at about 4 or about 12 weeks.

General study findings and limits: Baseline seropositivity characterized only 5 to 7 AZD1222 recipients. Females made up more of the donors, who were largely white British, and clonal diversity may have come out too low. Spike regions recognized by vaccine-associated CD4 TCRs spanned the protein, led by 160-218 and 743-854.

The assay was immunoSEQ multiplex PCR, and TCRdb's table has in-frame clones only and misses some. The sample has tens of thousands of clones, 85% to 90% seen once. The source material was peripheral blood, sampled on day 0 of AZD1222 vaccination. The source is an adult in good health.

Here the CDR3 reads CSASVQLPQQYF. The CDR3, as DNA: TGCAGTGCTAGTGTCCAGCTCCCACAGCAGTACTTC. The J gene is TRBJ2-7, the V gene TRBV20-1, with D hard to call. Per germline, CDR1 DFQATT and CDR2 SNEGSKA (reference sequence). Deletions cut 3 bases from V and 8 bases from J, with 14 bases between. The CDR3 length is 12 residues.